What follows are 2 T cell receptor beta chains derived from one specimen sequenced in a study of shared clonotypes between healthy human individuals. Naive CD8 cells lacked CD45RO and underwent positive selection for CCR7, leaving out terminally differentiated effector memory CD45RA+ cells. TCRdb's copy holds only in-frame clones and misses some; the assay was immunoSEQ multiplex PCR. In the table there are hundreds of thousands of clones, roughly 96% of which are singletons. Source material: naive CD8+ T cells sorted from blood. The receptors were sampled from a woman in her twenties or thirties in good health.

The chain is built from TRBV27 and TRBJ2-5; no firm D call. CDR3 length: 16 amino acids. Trimming stripped 0 bases from V and 3 bases from J, with 14 bases between. CDR1 and CDR2 from the germline V gene are MNHEY and SMNVEV (reference sequence). The CDR3 region is CASSLSGLRGEETQYF. The CDR3, as DNA: TGTGCCAGCAGTTTATCCGGGTTGCGTGGCGAAGAGACCCAGTACTTC.

The chain combines TRBV19 with TRBJ2-7; 14 bases match TRBD2. In germline, CDR1 is LNHDA, CDR2 SQIVND (reference sequence). The CDR3 is made up of 17 amino acids. The ends lost 4 bases at V and 2 bases at J; junction bases unmatched: 7. CDR3 sequence: CASSTYRLAGGPYEQYF. The CDR3 nucleotides are TGTGCCAGTAGTACCTACCGACTAGCGGGAGGGCCCTACGAGCAGTACTTC.